The following is a TCR beta chain sequence with its context. One end of the junction does not line up with germline, which may come from a read error. Every patient underwent thyroid surgery untreated. The CDR3 sequence is 15 residues long. Per germline, CDR1 MGHDK and CDR2 SYGVNS. The record originates from a study of metastatic and nonmetastatic thyroid tumors. TCRdb used MiXCR to call clones anew from the PCR reads. Seen here are tens of thousands of clones, roughly 20% observed once, and the top ten hold roughly 4.4%. V and J are TRBV25-1 and TRBJ2-2; perhaps TRBD1 as D (5 bases). Sequences were obtained from adjacent normal tissue. The receptor was isolated from a female donor with papillary thyroid cancer or a benign thyroid nodule (not recorded which). Some clones in this sample may be carry-over from other donors' samples. The CDR3 reads CASSEHQGNTGELFF. The CDR3 DNA follows: TGTGCGAGCAGTGAACACCAGGGGAACACCGGGGAGCTGTTTTTT.